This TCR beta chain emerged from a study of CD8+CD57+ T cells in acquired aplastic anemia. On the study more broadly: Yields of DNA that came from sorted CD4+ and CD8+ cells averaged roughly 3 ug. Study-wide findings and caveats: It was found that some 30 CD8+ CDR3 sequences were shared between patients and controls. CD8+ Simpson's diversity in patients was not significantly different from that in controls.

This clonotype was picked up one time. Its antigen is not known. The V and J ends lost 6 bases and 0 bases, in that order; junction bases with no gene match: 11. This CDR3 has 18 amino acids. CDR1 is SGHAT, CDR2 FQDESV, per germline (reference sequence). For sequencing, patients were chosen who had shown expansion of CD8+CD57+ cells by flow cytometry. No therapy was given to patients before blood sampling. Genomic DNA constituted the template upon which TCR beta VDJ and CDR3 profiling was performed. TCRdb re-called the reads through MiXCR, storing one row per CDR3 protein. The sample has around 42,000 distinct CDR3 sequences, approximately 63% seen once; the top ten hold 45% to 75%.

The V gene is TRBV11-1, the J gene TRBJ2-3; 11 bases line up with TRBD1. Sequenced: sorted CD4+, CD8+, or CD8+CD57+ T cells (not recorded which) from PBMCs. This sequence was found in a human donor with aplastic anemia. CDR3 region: CASRPPGTGGGSTDTQYF. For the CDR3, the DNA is TGTGCCAGCAGGCCCCCCGGGACAGGGGGGGGGAGCACAGATACGCAGTATTTT.